The source of this TCR beta chain is a study of T cells after yellow fever vaccination. About the study: Any fraction with a low cell number was prepared using SMART-Seq v4 Ultra Low Input.

Regarding the study as a whole: Though weaker, the secondary response peaked faster, on day 5 versus 15. Abundant clonotypes from the bulk population could contaminate FACS-sorted repertoires.

The length of the CDR3 is 14 residues. V dropped 7 bases and J dropped 7 bases, with 17 bases sitting between them. Germline assignment: CDR1 SNHLY and CDR2 FYNNEI. Template switching by 5'RACE produced TCR cDNA, adding a universal primer site and UMIs. One entry per CDR3 protein results from TCRdb running MiXCR on the 5' RACE reads. The table lists hundreds of thousands of distinct CDR3 sequences, around 6.4% of them singletons. This clonotype was picked up a small number of times. Its matching antigen is unknown. The sequences come from PBMCs, collected 5 days after the yellow fever booster vaccination. This TCR derives from a man aged 25 to 45 who received the YFV17D yellow fever vaccine. The chain employs TRBV2 and TRBJ1-5; weak D call: TRBD1 (6 bases). CDR3 residues: CASMGGALGQPQHF. In DNA form, the CDR3 reads TGTGCCAGCATGGGGGGGGCCCTCGGACAGCCCCAGCATTTT. The whole variable domain, filled in from reference TRBV2 and TRBJ1-5, reads EPEVTQTPSHQVTQMGQEVILRCVPISNHLYFYWYRQILGQKVEFLVSFYNNEISEKSEIFDDQFSVERPDGSNFTLKIRSTKLEDSAMYFCASMGGALGQPQHFGDGTRLSIL.